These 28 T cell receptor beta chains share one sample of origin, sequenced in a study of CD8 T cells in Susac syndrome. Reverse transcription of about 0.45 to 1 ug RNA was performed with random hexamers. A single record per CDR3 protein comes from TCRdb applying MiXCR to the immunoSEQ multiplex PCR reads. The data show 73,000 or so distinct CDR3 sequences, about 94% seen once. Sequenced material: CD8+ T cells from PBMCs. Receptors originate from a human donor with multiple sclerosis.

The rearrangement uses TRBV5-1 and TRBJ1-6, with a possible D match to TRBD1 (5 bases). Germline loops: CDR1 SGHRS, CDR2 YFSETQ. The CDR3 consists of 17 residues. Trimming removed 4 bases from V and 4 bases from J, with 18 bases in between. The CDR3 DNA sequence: TGCGCCAGCAGCATACAGGAAACTCTGGGGTATAATTCACCCCTCCACTTT. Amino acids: CASSIQETLGYNSPLHF. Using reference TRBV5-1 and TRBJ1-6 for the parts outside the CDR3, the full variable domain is KAGVTQTPRYLIKTRGQQVTLSCSPISGHRSVSWYQQTPGQGLQFLFEYFSETQRNKGNFPGRFSGRQFSNSRSEMNVSTLELGDSALYLCASSIQETLGYNSPLHFGNGTRLTVT.

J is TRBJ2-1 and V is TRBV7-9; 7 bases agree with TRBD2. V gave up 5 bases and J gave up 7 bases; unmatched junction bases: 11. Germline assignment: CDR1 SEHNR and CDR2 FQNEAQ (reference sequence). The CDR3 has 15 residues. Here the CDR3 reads CASSPVGLGLNEQFF. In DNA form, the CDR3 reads TGTGCCAGCAGCCCAGTCGGACTAGGATTGAATGAGCAGTTCTTC.

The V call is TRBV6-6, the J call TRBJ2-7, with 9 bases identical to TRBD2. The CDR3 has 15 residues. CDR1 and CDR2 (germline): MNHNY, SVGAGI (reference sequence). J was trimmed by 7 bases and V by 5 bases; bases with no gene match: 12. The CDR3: CASSASGRTSWEQYF. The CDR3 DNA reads TGTGCCAGCAGTGCGAGCGGGAGGACGTCGTGGGAGCAGTACTTC.

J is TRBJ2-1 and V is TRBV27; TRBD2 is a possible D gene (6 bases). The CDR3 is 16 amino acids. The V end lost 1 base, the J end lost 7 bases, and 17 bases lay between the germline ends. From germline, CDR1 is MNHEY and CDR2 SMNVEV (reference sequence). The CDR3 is CASSLLDSGVGNEQFF. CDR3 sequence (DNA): TGTGCCAGCAGTTTATTGGACTCGGGAGTCGGTAATGAGCAGTTCTTC.

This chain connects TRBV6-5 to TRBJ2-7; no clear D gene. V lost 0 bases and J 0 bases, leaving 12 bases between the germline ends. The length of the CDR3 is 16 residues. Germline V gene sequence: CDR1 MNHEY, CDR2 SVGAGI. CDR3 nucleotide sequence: TGTGCCAGCAGTTACTCCCGGCCCCCTAGCTCCTACGAGCAGTACTTC. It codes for CASSYSRPPSSYEQYF.

The CDR3 reads CSVEPGQGAHVEFF. The CDR3 DNA reads as TGCAGCGTTGAACCGGGACAGGGGGCGCATGTTGAGTTCTTC. J is TRBJ2-1 and V is TRBV29-1; 12 bases agree with TRBD1. The CDR3 has 14 residues. Per the germline V gene, CDR1 is SQVTM and CDR2 is ANQGSEA. The junction had 10 bases not matched to a gene; V was cut back by 2 bases and J by 14 bases.

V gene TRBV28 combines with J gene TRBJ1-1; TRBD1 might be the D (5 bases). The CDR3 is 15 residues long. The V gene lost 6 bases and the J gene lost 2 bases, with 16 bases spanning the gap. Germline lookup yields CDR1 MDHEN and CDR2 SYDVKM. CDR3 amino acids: CASSPPREANTEAFF. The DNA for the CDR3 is TGTGCCAGCAGCCCGCCCAGGGAAGCTAACACTGAAGCTTTCTTT.

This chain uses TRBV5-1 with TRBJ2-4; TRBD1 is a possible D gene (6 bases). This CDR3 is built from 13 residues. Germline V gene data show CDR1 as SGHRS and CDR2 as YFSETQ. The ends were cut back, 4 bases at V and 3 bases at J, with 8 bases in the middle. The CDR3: CASSLGHKNIQYF. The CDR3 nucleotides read TGCGCCAGCAGCCTGGGACACAAAAACATTCAGTACTTC.

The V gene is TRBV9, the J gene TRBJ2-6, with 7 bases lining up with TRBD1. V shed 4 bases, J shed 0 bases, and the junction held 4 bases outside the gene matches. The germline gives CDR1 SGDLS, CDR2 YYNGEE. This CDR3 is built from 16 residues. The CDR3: CASSLTGSSGANVLTF. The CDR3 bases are TGTGCCAGCAGCTTGACAGGGAGCTCTGGGGCCAACGTCCTGACTTTC.

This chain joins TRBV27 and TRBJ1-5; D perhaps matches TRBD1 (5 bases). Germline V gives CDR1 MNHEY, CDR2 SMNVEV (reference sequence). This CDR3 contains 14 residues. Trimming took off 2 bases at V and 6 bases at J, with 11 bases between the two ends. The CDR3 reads CASSLAGAAQPQHF. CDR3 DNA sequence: TGTGCCAGCAGTTTAGCCGGGGCGGCTCAGCCCCAGCATTTT.

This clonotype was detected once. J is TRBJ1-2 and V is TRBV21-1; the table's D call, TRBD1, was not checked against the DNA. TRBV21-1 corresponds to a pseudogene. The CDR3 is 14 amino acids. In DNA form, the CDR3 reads TGTGCCAGCACCGGACAGGAAGCTAACTATGGCTACACCTTC. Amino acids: CASTGQEANYGYTF.

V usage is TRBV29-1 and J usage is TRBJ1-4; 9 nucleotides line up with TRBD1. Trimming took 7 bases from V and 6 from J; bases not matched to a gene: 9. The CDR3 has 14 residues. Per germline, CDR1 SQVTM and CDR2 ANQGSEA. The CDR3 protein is CSAVPGQGDEKLFF. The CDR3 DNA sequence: TGCAGCGCTGTCCCGGGACAGGGAGATGAAAAACTGTTTTTT.

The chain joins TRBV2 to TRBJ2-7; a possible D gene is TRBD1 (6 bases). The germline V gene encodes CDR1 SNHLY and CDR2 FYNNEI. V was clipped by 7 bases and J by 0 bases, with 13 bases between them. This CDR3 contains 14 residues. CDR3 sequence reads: CASTSRDNSYEQYF. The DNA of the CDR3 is TGTGCCAGCACGTCTAGGGACAACTCCTACGAGCAGTACTTC.

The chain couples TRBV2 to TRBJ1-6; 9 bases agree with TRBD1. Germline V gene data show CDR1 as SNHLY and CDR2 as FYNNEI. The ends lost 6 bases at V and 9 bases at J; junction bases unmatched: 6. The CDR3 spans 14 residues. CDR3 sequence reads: CASRDRGVGSPLHF. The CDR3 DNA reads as TGTGCCAGCAGGGACAGGGGAGTAGGTTCACCCCTCCACTTT.

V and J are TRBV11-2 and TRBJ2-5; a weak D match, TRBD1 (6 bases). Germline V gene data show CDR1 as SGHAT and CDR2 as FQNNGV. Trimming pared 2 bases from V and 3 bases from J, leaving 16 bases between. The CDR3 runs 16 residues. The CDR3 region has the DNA TGTGCCAGCAGCTTAAGATTCGGGACATCCAAAGAGACCCAGTACTTC. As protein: CASSLRFGTSKETQYF.

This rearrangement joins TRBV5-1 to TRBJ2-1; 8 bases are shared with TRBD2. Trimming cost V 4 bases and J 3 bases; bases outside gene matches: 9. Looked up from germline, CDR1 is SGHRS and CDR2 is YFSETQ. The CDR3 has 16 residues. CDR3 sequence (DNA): TGCGCCAGCAGCCCCGTAATTAGCGGGGTCTACAATGAGCAGTTCTTC. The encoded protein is CASSPVISGVYNEQFF.

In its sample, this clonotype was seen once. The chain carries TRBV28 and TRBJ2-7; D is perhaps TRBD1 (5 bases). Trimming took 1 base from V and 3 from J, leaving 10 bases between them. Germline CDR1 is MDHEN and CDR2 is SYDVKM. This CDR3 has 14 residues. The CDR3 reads CASSLFVRVYEQYF. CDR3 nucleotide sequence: TGTGCCAGCAGTTTATTTGTCAGGGTCTACGAGCAGTACTTC. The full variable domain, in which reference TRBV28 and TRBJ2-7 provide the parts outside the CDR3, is DVKVTQSSRYLVKRTGEKVFLECVQDMDHENMFWYRQDPGLGLRLIYFSYDVKMKEKGDIPEGYSVSREKKERFSLILESASTNQTSMYLCASSLFVRVYEQYFGPGTRLTVT.

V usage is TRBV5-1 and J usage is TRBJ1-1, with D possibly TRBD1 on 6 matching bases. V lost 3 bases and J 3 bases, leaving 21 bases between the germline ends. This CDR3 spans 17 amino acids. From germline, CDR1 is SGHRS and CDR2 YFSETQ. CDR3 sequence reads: CASSSPLGQPEHTEAFF. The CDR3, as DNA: TGCGCCAGCAGCTCCCCCCTAGGACAGCCTGAACACACTGAAGCTTTCTTT.

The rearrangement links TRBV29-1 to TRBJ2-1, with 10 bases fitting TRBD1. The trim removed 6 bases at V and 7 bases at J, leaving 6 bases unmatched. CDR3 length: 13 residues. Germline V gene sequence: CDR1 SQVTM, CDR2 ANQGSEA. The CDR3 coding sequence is TGCAGCGTCCGGGACAGGGGAGTTAATGAGCAGTTCTTC. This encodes CSVRDRGVNEQFF.

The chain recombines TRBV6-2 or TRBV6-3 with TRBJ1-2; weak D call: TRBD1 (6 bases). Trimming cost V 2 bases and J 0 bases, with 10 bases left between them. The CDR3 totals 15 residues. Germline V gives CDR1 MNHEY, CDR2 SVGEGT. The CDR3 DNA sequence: TGTGCCAGCAGTTACACAGGGACCACTAACTATGGCTACACCTTC. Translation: CASSYTGTTNYGYTF.

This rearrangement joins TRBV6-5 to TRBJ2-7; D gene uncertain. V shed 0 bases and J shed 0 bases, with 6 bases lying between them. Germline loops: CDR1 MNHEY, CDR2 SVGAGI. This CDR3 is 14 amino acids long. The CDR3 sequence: CASSYSRASYEQYF. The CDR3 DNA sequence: TGTGCCAGCAGTTACTCTAGGGCCTCCTACGAGCAGTACTTC.

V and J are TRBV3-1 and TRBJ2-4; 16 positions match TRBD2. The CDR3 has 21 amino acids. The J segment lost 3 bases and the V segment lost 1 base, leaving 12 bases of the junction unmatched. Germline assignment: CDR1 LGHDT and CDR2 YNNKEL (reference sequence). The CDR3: CASSQGPGTSGGADDKNIQYF. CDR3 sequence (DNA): TGTGCCAGCAGCCAAGGTCCCGGGACTAGCGGGGGGGCCGATGACAAAAACATTCAGTACTTC.

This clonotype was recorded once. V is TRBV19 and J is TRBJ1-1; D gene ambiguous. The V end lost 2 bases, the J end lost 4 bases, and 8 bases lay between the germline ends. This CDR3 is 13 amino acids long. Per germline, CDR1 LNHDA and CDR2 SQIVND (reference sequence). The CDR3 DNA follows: TGTGCCAGTAGTATATTGCCTGGCACTGAAGCTTTCTTT. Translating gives CASSILPGTEAFF.

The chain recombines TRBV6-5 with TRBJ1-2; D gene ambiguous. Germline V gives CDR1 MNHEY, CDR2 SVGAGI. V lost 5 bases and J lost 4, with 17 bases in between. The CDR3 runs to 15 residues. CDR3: CASSPNPESGYGYTF. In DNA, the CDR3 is TGTGCCAGCAGTCCCAACCCAGAGAGCGGCTATGGCTACACCTTC.

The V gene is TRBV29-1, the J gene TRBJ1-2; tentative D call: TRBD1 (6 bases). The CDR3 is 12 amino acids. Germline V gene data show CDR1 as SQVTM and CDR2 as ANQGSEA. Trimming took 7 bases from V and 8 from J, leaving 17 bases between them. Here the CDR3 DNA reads TGCAGCGCCGTTGGGGGGCCAGACGGCTACACCTTC. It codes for CSAVGGPDGYTF.

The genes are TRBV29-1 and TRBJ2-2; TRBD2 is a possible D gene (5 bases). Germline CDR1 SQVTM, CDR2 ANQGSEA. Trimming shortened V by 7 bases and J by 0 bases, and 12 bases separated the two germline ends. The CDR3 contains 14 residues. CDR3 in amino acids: CSASGDANTGELFF. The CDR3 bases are TGCAGCGCCTCCGGGGATGCGAACACCGGGGAGCTGTTTTTT.

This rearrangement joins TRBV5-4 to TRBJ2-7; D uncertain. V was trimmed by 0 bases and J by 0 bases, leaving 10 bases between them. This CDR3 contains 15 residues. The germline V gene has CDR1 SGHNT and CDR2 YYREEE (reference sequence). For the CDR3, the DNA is TGTGCCAGCAGCTTGGATCGCACACACTCCTACGAGCAGTACTTC. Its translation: CASSLDRTHSYEQYF. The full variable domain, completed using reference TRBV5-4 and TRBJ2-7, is ETGVTQSPTHLIKTRGQQVTLRCSSQSGHNTVSWYQQALGQGPQFIFQYYREEENGRGNFPPRFSGLQFPNYSSELNVNALELDDSALYLCASSLDRTHSYEQYFGPGTRLTVT.

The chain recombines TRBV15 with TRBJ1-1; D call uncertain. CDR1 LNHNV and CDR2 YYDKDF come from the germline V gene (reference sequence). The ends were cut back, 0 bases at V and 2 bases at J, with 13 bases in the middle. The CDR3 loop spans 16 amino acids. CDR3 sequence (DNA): TGTGCCACCAGCAGAGATCCGGTACAGCCCAACACTGAAGCTTTCTTT. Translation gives CATSRDPVQPNTEAFF.